A selection of T cell receptor beta chains follows, all from one sample in a study of regulatory T cells in long-lasting Graves disease. TCRdb independently ran MiXCR on the multiplex PCR reads; one entry per CDR3 protein. Found here are about 400,000 distinct CDR3 sequences, about a fifth of them singletons; the top ten hold about 20%. Sequencing was performed on peripheral blood mononuclear cells (PBMCs), taken when the disease was refractory, from a patient treated with antithyroid drugs. These receptors were taken from a female donor with Graves disease. The CDR3 runs from the conserved cysteine through the conserved F or W. The order of the fields is D gene, V gene, clone size, J gene, CDR3 protein, CDR3 DNA. A D gene is named only where the DNA matches it firmly. The size field is filled for only some rows; it gives once, few, many or a size class.

D gene: TRBD1
V gene: TRBV2
clone size: many
J gene: TRBJ2-7
CDR3 protein: CASRGTGTYEQYF
CDR3 DNA: TGTGCCAGCAGGGGGACAGGAACCTACGAGCAGTACTTC

D gene: TRBD2
V gene: TRBV7-9
clone size: few
J gene: TRBJ2-4
CDR3 protein: CASANSGRNIQYF
CDR3 DNA: TGTGCCAGCGCTAATAGCGGGAGAAACATTCAGTACTTC

D gene: .
V gene: TRBV27
clone size: few
J gene: TRBJ2-6
CDR3 protein: CASSFKQVGLSGANVLTF
CDR3 DNA: TGTGCCAGCAGTTTTAAACAGGTCGGACTCTCTGGGGCCAACGTCCTGACTTTC

D gene: TRBD1
V gene: TRBV5-8
clone size: few
J gene: TRBJ1-5
CDR3 protein: CATGTGVFNQPQHF
CDR3 DNA: TGTGCCACCGGGACAGGGGTCTTCAATCAGCCCCAGCATTTT

D gene: .
V gene: TRBV20-1
clone size: .
J gene: TRBJ2-3
CDR3 protein: CSARILGTSTDTQYF
CDR3 DNA: TGCAGTGCTAGGATCCTTGGGACTTCCACAGATACGCAGTATTTT

D gene: TRBD2
V gene: TRBV20-1
clone size: few
J gene: TRBJ2-7
CDR3 protein: CSARGLLAGGTYEQYF
CDR3 DNA: TGCAGTGCTAGAGGTCTACTAGCGGGAGGTACCTACGAGCAGTACTTC

D gene: TRBD1
V gene: TRBV12-3/TRBV12-4
clone size: .
J gene: TRBJ1-2
CDR3 protein: CVMGGTGGTNYGYTF
CDR3 DNA: TGTGTCATGGGAGGGACAGGGGGAACTAACTATGGCTACACCTTC

D gene: TRBD1
V gene: TRBV6-1
clone size: many
J gene: TRBJ1-2
CDR3 protein: CASRNGQGASYGYTF
CDR3 DNA: TGTGCCAGCAGGAATGGACAGGGGGCTAGCTATGGCTACACCTTC

D gene: .
V gene: TRBV6-5
clone size: many
J gene: TRBJ2-4
CDR3 protein: CASSSRGDLAKNIQYF
CDR3 DNA: TGTGCCAGCAGTTCGAGAGGAGATTTAGCCAAAAACATTCAGTACTTC

D gene: TRBD2
V gene: TRBV27
clone size: many
J gene: TRBJ2-5
CDR3 protein: CASTRAGGYRETQYF
CDR3 DNA: TGTGCCAGCACTCGAGCGGGAGGGTACCGAGAGACCCAGTACTTC

D gene: TRBD1
V gene: TRBV27
clone size: many
J gene: TRBJ1-2
CDR3 protein: CASNSVRGQPSGLANYGYTF
CDR3 DNA: TGTGCCAGCAACTCCGTCCGGGGACAGCCATCCGGCCTTGCCAACTATGGCTACACCTTC

D gene: .
V gene: TRBV29-1
clone size: few
J gene: TRBJ2-7
CDR3 protein: CSASKARDSSYEQYF
CDR3 DNA: TGCAGCGCTTCCAAGGCGCGGGATAGCTCCTACGAGCAGTACTTC

D gene: .
V gene: TRBV20-1
clone size: .
J gene: TRBJ1-5
CDR3 protein: CSALGSDFNQPQHF
CDR3 DNA: TGCAGTGCTCTTGGTTCAGACTTCAATCAGCCCCAGCATTTT

D gene: .
V gene: TRBV20-1
clone size: .
J gene: TRBJ1-2
CDR3 protein: CSARVPGGNGGYTF
CDR3 DNA: TGCAGTGCTAGAGTCCCAGGAGGGAACGGTGGCTACACCTTC

D gene: .
V gene: TRBV6-1
clone size: .
J gene: TRBJ2-7
CDR3 protein: CASSPLWAYSYEQYF
CDR3 DNA: TGTGCCAGCAGTCCCTTATGGGCTTACTCCTACGAGCAGTACTTC

D gene: .
V gene: TRBV28
clone size: many
J gene: TRBJ1-2
CDR3 protein: CASSMTNYGYTF
CDR3 DNA: TGTGCCAGCAGCATGACTAACTATGGCTACACCTTC

D gene: TRBD2
V gene: TRBV7-2
clone size: .
J gene: TRBJ2-7
CDR3 protein: CASSDSGRPNYEQYF
CDR3 DNA: TGTGCCAGCAGCGATAGCGGGAGGCCAAATTACGAGCAGTACTTC

D gene: TRBD1
V gene: TRBV29-1
clone size: .
J gene: TRBJ2-7
CDR3 protein: CSAVDRGGLYEQYF
CDR3 DNA: TGCAGCGCCGTAGACAGGGGCGGACTCTACGAGCAGTACTTC

D gene: TRBD1
V gene: TRBV20-1
clone size: .
J gene: TRBJ1-2
CDR3 protein: CSARVTGVGDGYTF
CDR3 DNA: TGCAGTGCTAGAGTGACAGGGGTTGGGGATGGCTACACCTTC

D gene: .
V gene: TRBV6-1
clone size: many
J gene: TRBJ1-5
CDR3 protein: CASTMWGGGESNQPQHF
CDR3 DNA: TGTGCCAGCACAATGTGGGGAGGAGGGGAGAGCAATCAGCCCCAGCATTTT

D gene: .
V gene: TRBV20-1
clone size: many
J gene: TRBJ1-1
CDR3 protein: CSALGAKNTEAFF
CDR3 DNA: TGCAGTGCTCTCGGGGCCAAAAACACTGAAGCTTTCTTT

D gene: TRBD1
V gene: TRBV30
clone size: few
J gene: TRBJ1-2
CDR3 protein: CAWVIRTGGENGYTF
CDR3 DNA: TGTGCCTGGGTTATCAGGACAGGGGGCGAAAATGGCTACACCTTC

D gene: TRBD2
V gene: TRBV6-2/TRBV6-3
clone size: many
J gene: TRBJ2-7
CDR3 protein: CASSYPRPGLSAYEQYF
CDR3 DNA: TGTGCCAGCAGTTACCCTCGACCGGGACTATCCGCCTACGAGCAGTACTTC

D gene: .
V gene: TRBV4-2
clone size: few
J gene: TRBJ2-1
CDR3 protein: CASSQEHGGVYNEQFF
CDR3 DNA: TGTGCCAGCAGCCAAGAGCACGGGGGAGTCTACAATGAGCAGTTCTTC

D gene: .
V gene: TRBV12-3/TRBV12-4
clone size: .
J gene: TRBJ2-5
CDR3 protein: CASSLSGAQGTQYF
CDR3 DNA: TGTGCCAGCAGTTTATCGGGGGCTCAAGGGACCCAGTACTTC

D gene: TRBD1
V gene: TRBV7-2
clone size: many
J gene: TRBJ1-6
CDR3 protein: CASSLAGQGNSPLHF
CDR3 DNA: TGTGCCAGCAGCTTAGCGGGACAGGGCAATTCACCCCTCCACTTT

D gene: TRBD1
V gene: TRBV18
clone size: few
J gene: TRBJ1-1
CDR3 protein: CASSQRQGKAFF
CDR3 DNA: TGTGCCAGCTCACAGAGACAGGGCAAAGCTTTCTTT

D gene: TRBD2
V gene: TRBV9
clone size: .
J gene: TRBJ2-1
CDR3 protein: CASSPWGSGSGDEQFF
CDR3 DNA: TGTGCCAGCAGCCCTTGGGGGAGCGGGAGTGGCGATGAGCAGTTCTTC

D gene: .
V gene: TRBV6-1
clone size: few
J gene: TRBJ2-2
CDR3 protein: CASRSRTASNTGELFF
CDR3 DNA: TGTGCCAGCCGATCCAGGACAGCGTCGAACACCGGGGAGCTGTTTTTT

D gene: .
V gene: TRBV28
clone size: many
J gene: TRBJ1-4
CDR3 protein: CASSRLGGGNEKLFF
CDR3 DNA: TGTGCCAGCAGTCGCCTCGGGGGGGGTAATGAAAAACTGTTTTTT

D gene: TRBD1
V gene: TRBV19
clone size: .
J gene: TRBJ2-7
CDR3 protein: CASTGTGRREHYF
CDR3 DNA: TGTGCCAGTACCGGGACAGGGAGGAGGGAGCATTACTTC

D gene: .
V gene: TRBV2
clone size: many
J gene: TRBJ1-1
CDR3 protein: CASSDHGNTEAFF
CDR3 DNA: TGTGCCAGCAGTGATCACGGGAACACTGAAGCTTTCTTT

D gene: .
V gene: TRBV7-9
clone size: .
J gene: TRBJ2-4
CDR3 protein: CASSLILYILSAKNIQYF
CDR3 DNA: TGTGCCAGCAGCTTAATCTTGTACATTTTGTCGGCCAAAAACATTCAGTACTTC

D gene: TRBD2
V gene: TRBV20-1
clone size: many
J gene: TRBJ2-7
CDR3 protein: CSATTSGSYEQYF
CDR3 DNA: TGCAGTGCAACAACTAGCGGTTCCTACGAGCAGTACTTC

D gene: TRBD2
V gene: TRBV29-1
clone size: few
J gene: TRBJ2-7
CDR3 protein: CSVKGLAGREQYF
CDR3 DNA: TGCAGCGTAAAGGGCCTAGCGGGACGGGAGCAGTACTTC

D gene: .
V gene: TRBV6-9
clone size: .
J gene: TRBJ1-1
CDR3 protein: CASSYPGRNTEAFF
CDR3 DNA: TGTGCCAGCAGTTACCCCGGACGGAACACTGAAGCTTTCTTT

D gene: TRBD2
V gene: TRBV28
clone size: .
J gene: TRBJ2-4
CDR3 protein: CASSRLAGLAKNIQYF
CDR3 DNA: TGTGCCAGCAGTAGGCTAGCGGGGCTAGCCAAAAACATTCAGTACTTC

D gene: TRBD1
V gene: TRBV10-3
clone size: few
J gene: TRBJ1-3
CDR3 protein: CAISAGVGQGPGNTIYF
CDR3 DNA: TGTGCCATCAGCGCGGGGGTAGGACAGGGGCCTGGAAACACCATATATTTT

D gene: .
V gene: TRBV11-1
clone size: .
J gene: TRBJ2-3
CDR3 protein: CASSLDERGRDTQYF
CDR3 DNA: TGTGCCAGCAGCTTAGATGAACGGGGTAGGGATACGCAGTATTTT

D gene: .
V gene: TRBV6-5
clone size: few
J gene: TRBJ1-2
CDR3 protein: CASSSDSLAGYTF
CDR3 DNA: TGTGCCAGCAGTTCGGACAGTCTAGCTGGCTACACCTTC

D gene: .
V gene: TRBV2
clone size: many
J gene: TRBJ2-7
CDR3 protein: CASSVRWDYEQYF
CDR3 DNA: TGTGCCAGCAGTGTACGGTGGGACTACGAGCAGTACTTC